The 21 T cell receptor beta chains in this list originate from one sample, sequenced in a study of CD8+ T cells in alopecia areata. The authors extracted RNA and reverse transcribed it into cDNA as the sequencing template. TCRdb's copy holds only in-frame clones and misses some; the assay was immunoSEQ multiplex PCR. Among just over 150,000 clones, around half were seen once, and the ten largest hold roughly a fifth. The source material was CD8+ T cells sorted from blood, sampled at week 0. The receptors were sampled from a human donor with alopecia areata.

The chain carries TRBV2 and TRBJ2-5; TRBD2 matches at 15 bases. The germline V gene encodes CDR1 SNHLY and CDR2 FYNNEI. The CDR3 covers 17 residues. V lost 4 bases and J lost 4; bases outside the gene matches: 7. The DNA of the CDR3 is TGTGCCAGCAGTGCTCCCGGACTAGCGGGGGGGAGAGAGACCCAGTACTTC. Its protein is CASSAPGLAGGRETQYF.

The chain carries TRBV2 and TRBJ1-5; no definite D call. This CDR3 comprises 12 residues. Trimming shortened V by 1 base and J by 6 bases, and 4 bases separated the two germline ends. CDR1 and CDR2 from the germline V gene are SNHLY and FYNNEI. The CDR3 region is CASSEEGQPQHF. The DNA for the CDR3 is TGTGCCAGCAGTGAAGAGGGTCAGCCCCAGCATTTT. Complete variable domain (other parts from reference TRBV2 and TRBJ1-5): EPEVTQTPSHQVTQMGQEVILRCVPISNHLYFYWYRQILGQKVEFLVSFYNNEISEKSEIFDDQFSVERPDGSNFTLKIRSTKLEDSAMYFCASSEEGQPQHFGDGTRLSIL.

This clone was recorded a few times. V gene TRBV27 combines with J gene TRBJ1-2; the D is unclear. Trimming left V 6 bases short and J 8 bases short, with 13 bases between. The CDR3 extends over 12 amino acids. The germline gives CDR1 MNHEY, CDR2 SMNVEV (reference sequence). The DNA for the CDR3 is TGTGCCAGCAGCCCCTCGACTGGAGGCTACACCTTC. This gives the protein CASSPSTGGYTF.

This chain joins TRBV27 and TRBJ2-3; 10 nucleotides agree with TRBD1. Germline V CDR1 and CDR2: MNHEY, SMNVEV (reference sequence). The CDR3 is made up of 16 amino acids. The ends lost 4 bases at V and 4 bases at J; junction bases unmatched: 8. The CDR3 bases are TGTGCCAGCAGTTCCCCGGGACAGGGGTGGCCAGATACGCAGTATTTT. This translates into CASSSPGQGWPDTQYF.

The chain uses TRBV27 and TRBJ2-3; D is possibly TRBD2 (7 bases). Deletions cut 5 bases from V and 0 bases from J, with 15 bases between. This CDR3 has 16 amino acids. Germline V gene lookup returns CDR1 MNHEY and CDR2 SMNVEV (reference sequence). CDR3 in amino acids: CASSPIGGRSTDTQYF. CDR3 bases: TGTGCCAGCAGTCCCATCGGGGGGCGAAGCACAGATACGCAGTATTTT.

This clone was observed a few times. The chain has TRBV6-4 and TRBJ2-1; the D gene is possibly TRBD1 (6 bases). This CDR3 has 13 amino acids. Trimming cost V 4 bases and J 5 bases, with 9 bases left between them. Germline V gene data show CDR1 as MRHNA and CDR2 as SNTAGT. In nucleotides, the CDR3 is TGTGCCAGCAGTGCAGGGGAAAACAATGAGCAGTTCTTC. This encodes CASSAGENNEQFF.

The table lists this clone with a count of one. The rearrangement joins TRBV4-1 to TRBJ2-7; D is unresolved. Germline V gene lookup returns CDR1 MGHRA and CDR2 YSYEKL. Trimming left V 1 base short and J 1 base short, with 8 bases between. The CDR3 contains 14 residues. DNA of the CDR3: TGCGCCAGCAGCCAAGGGGTGCGGTCCTACGAGCAGTACTTC. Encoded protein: CASSQGVRSYEQYF.

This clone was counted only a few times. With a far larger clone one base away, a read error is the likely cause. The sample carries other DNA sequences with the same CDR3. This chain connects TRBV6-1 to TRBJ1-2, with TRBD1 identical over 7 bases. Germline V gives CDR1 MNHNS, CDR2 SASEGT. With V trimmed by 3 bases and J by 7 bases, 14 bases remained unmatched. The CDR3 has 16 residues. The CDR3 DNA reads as TGTGCCAGCAGTGAGTCTGCGGACAGGTTCGGAGGTGGCTACACCTTC. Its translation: CASSESADRFGGGYTF.

The CDR3 region is CASGVRETQYF. The CDR3 DNA reads as TGTGCCAGCGGGGTGAGAGAGACCCAGTACTTC. The chain has TRBV6-5 and TRBJ2-5; D gene ambiguous. Trimming shortened V by 8 bases and J by 4 bases, and 8 bases separated the two germline ends. Germline V gene lookup returns CDR1 MNHEY and CDR2 SVGAGI. There are 11 residues in the CDR3.

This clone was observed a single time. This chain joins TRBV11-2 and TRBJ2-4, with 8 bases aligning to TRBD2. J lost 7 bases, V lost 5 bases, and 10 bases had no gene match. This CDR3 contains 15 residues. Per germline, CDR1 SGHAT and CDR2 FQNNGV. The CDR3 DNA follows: TGTGCCAGCAGCCCATGGACTAGCCAGTCTAACATTCAGTACTTC. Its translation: CASSPWTSQSNIQYF.

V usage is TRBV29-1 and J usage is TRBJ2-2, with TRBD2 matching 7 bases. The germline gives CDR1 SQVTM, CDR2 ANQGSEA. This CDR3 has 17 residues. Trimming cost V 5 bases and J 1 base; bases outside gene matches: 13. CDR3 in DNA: TGCAGCGTTCGGGGCACGATCCAGCGGGGGAACACCGGGGAGCTGTTTTTT. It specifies CSVRGTIQRGNTGELFF.

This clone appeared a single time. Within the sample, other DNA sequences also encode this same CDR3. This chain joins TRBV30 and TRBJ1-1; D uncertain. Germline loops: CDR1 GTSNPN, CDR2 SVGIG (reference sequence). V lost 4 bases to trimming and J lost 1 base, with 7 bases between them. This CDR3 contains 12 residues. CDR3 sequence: CAWNGGNTEAFF. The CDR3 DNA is TGTGCCTGGAACGGCGGGAACACTGAAGCTTTCTTT.

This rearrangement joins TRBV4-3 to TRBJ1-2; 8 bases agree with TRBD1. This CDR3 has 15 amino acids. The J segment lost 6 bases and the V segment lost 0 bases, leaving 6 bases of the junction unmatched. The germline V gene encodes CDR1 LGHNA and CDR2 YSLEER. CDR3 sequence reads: CASSQDRTGWDGYTF. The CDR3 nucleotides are TGCGCCAGCAGCCAAGACCGGACAGGGTGGGATGGCTACACCTTC.

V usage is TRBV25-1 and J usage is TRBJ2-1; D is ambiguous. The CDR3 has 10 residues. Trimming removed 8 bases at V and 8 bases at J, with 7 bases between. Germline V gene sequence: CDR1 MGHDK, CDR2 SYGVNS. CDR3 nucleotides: TGTGCCAGCGGGAACGATGAGCAGTTCTTC. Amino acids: CASGNDEQFF.

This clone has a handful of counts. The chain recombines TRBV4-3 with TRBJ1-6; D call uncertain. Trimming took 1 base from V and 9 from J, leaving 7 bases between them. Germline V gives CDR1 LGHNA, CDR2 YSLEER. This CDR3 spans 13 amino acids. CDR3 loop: CASSQGYSSPLHF. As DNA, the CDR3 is TGCGCCAGCAGCCAAGGATACAGTTCACCCCTCCACTTT.

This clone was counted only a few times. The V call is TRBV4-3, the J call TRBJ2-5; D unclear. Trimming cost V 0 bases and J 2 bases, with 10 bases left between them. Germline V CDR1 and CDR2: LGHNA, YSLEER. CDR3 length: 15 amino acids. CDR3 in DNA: TGCGCCAGCAGCCAAGATATCACAGCACAAGAGACCCAGTACTTC. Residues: CASSQDITAQETQYF.

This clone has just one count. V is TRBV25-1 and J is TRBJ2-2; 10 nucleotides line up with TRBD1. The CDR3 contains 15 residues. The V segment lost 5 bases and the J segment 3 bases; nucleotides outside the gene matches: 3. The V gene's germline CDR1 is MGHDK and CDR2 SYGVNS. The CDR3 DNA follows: TGTGCCAGCAGTCCCGGGACAGGGGACACCGGGGAGCTGTTTTTT. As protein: CASSPGTGDTGELFF.

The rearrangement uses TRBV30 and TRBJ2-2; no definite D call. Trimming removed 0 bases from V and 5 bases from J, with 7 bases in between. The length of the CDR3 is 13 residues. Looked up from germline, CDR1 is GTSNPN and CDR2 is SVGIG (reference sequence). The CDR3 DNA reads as TGTGCCTGGAGTGTAGAGCTGACCGGGGAGCTGTTTTTT. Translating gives CAWSVELTGELFF.

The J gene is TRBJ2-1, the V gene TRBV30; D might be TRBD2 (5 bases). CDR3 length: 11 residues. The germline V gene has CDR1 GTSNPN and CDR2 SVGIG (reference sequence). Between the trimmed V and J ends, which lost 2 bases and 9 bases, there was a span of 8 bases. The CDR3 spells CAWSTGSEQFF. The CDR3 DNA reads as TGTGCCTGGAGTACTGGGAGTGAGCAGTTCTTC.

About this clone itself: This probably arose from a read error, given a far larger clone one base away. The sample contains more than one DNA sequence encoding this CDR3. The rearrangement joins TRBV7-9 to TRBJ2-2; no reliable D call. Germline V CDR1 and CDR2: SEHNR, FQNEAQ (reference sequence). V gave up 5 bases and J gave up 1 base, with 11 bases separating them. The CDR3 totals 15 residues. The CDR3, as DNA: TGTGCCAGCAGCCAAGATCGACAGAACACCGGGGAGCTGTTTTTT. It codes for CASSQDRQNTGELFF.

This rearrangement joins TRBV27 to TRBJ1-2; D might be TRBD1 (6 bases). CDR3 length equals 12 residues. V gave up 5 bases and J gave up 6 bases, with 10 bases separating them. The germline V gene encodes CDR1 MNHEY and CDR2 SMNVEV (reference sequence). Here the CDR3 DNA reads TGTGCCAGCAGTCCAGGGGATCATGGCTACACCTTC. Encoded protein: CASSPGDHGYTF.